The rows below give T cell receptor beta chains drawn from one sample of a study of early stage breast cancer tumors. Profiling relied on immunoSEQ multiplex PCR, and the TCRdb table lists in-frame clones only, not all of them. The data hold 25,000 to 35,000 clones, with roughly 78% observed a single time. Sequencing was carried out using blood. All receptors derive from a person aged 55-75 years with breast cancer. CDR3s include the opening cysteine and the closing phenylalanine or tryptophan. Each record gives: clone size, V gene, D gene, J gene, CDR3 protein, CDR3 DNA. The D gene is left open where the match is weak. Not all rows give a size; the values are once, few, many and, for expanded clones, a class.

clone_size: -
v_call: TRBV6-5
d_call: TRBD1
j_call: TRBJ1-1
cdr3_aa: CASSYSYHRGDTEAFF
cdr3_nt: TGTGCCAGCAGTTATTCCTATCACAGGGGGGACACTGAAGCTTTCTTT

clone_size: -
v_call: TRBV9
d_call: TRBD2
j_call: TRBJ2-3
cdr3_aa: CASSRSGKLDTQYF
cdr3_nt: TGTGCCAGCAGCCGTAGCGGGAAACTCGATACGCAGTATTTT

clone_size: -
v_call: TRBV11-2
d_call: -
j_call: TRBJ2-1
cdr3_aa: CASSLGWAGNEQFF
cdr3_nt: TGTGCCAGCAGCTTAGGATGGGCGGGGAATGAGCAGTTCTTC

clone_size: -
v_call: TRBV10-3
d_call: -
j_call: TRBJ1-1
cdr3_aa: CAIKFREEAFF
cdr3_nt: TGTGCCATCAAGTTCAGGGAAGAAGCTTTCTTT

clone_size: -
v_call: TRBV5-1
d_call: TRBD2
j_call: TRBJ2-7
cdr3_aa: CASSVQPGTSGGYEQYF
cdr3_nt: TGCGCCAGCAGCGTACAACCCGGGACTAGCGGGGGTTACGAGCAGTACTTC

clone_size: -
v_call: TRBV5-1
d_call: TRBD2
j_call: TRBJ2-1
cdr3_aa: CASSSPRSGRTSFFGEQFF
cdr3_nt: TGCGCCAGCAGCTCCCCTCGCTCGGGGAGGACTAGCTTTTTCGGTGAGCAGTTCTTC

clone_size: -
v_call: TRBV5-4
d_call: -
j_call: TRBJ1-2
cdr3_aa: CASSLPLAGLGYGYTF
cdr3_nt: TGTGCCAGCAGCTTGCCCCTGGCAGGGTTGGGCTATGGCTACACCTTC

clone_size: -
v_call: TRBV6-4
d_call: -
j_call: TRBJ2-7
cdr3_aa: CASSDSIDSALYEQYF
cdr3_nt: TGTGCCAGCAGTGACTCGATAGATTCCGCTCTCTACGAGCAGTACTTC

clone_size: once
v_call: TRBV18
d_call: TRBD1
j_call: TRBJ1-2
cdr3_aa: CASSPRGPHGYTF
cdr3_nt: TGTGCCAGCTCACCGAGGGGGCCCCATGGCTACACCTTC

clone_size: once
v_call: TRBV12-5
d_call: -
j_call: TRBJ1-2
cdr3_aa: CASGLYEGANYGYTF
cdr3_nt: TGTGCTAGTGGTTTGTATGAGGGAGCTAACTATGGCTACACCTTC

clone_size: -
v_call: TRBV11-2
d_call: -
j_call: TRBJ2-1
cdr3_aa: CASSLDLTDEQFF
cdr3_nt: TGTGCCAGCAGCTTAGATCTTACGGATGAGCAGTTCTTC

clone_size: -
v_call: TRBV7-2
d_call: TRBD2
j_call: TRBJ2-1
cdr3_aa: CASSPGTSGSSYNEQFF
cdr3_nt: TGTGCCAGCAGCCCCGGGACTAGCGGGAGTTCCTACAATGAGCAGTTCTTC

clone_size: -
v_call: TRBV5-6
d_call: -
j_call: TRBJ2-7
cdr3_aa: CASSLVGQNYEQYF
cdr3_nt: TGTGCCAGCAGCTTGGTTGGACAGAACTACGAGCAGTACTTC

clone_size: -
v_call: TRBV19
d_call: TRBD1
j_call: TRBJ2-2
cdr3_aa: CASSIGLGQGTGELFF
cdr3_nt: TGTGCCAGTAGTATAGGTTTAGGACAGGGGACCGGGGAGCTGTTTTTT

clone_size: -
v_call: TRBV7-6
d_call: TRBD2
j_call: TRBJ2-3
cdr3_aa: CASSRREGRINTQYF
cdr3_nt: TGTGCCAGCAGCCGACGGGAGGGCCGTATAAATACGCAGTATTTT

clone_size: -
v_call: TRBV28
d_call: TRBD1
j_call: TRBJ1-1
cdr3_aa: CASSPGTGKTEAFF
cdr3_nt: TGTGCCAGCAGTCCCGGGACAGGGAAGACTGAAGCTTTCTTT

clone_size: -
v_call: TRBV5-1
d_call: -
j_call: TRBJ2-7
cdr3_aa: CASSVSRGRGEQYF
cdr3_nt: TGCGCCAGCAGTGTGAGTAGGGGGAGAGGGGAGCAGTACTTC

clone_size: -
v_call: TRBV11-2
d_call: TRBD1
j_call: TRBJ2-7
cdr3_aa: CASSLLGQEASYEQYF
cdr3_nt: TGTGCCAGCAGCTTACTGGGACAGGAGGCCTCCTACGAGCAGTACTTC

clone_size: -
v_call: TRBV4-3
d_call: TRBD2
j_call: TRBJ2-3
cdr3_aa: CASSQRLAGGPTDTQYF
cdr3_nt: TGCGCCAGCAGCCAAAGACTAGCGGGAGGGCCGACAGATACGCAGTATTTT

clone_size: few
v_call: TRBV4-3
d_call: TRBD1
j_call: TRBJ1-2
cdr3_aa: CASSQEWDSGNYGYTF
cdr3_nt: TGCGCCAGCAGCCAAGAGTGGGACAGCGGTAACTATGGCTACACCTTC

clone_size: -
v_call: TRBV6-5
d_call: TRBD1
j_call: TRBJ2-7
cdr3_aa: CASGGDRGRHYEQYF
cdr3_nt: TGTGCCAGCGGTGGGGACAGGGGTCGACACTACGAGCAGTACTTC

clone_size: -
v_call: TRBV5-4
d_call: -
j_call: TRBJ2-1
cdr3_aa: CASSLAGLYNEQFF
cdr3_nt: TGTGCCAGCAGCTTGGCGGGACTCTACAATGAGCAGTTCTTC

clone_size: few
v_call: TRBV7-8
d_call: -
j_call: TRBJ2-5
cdr3_aa: CASSLARLPKETQYF
cdr3_nt: TGTGCCAGCAGCTTAGCACGACTGCCCAAAGAGACCCAGTACTTC

clone_size: -
v_call: TRBV5-1
d_call: -
j_call: TRBJ2-7
cdr3_aa: CASSFGDSREQYF
cdr3_nt: TGCGCCAGCAGCTTTGGGGACTCCCGTGAGCAGTACTTC

clone_size: -
v_call: TRBV9
d_call: -
j_call: TRBJ2-7
cdr3_aa: CASSVAGEQAYEQYF
cdr3_nt: TGTGCCAGCAGCGTAGCTGGGGAACAGGCCTACGAGCAGTACTTC

clone_size: -
v_call: TRBV7-9
d_call: -
j_call: TRBJ1-2
cdr3_aa: CASSLDGPYGYTF
cdr3_nt: TGTGCCAGCAGCTTAGATGGCCCCTATGGCTACACCTTC

clone_size: -
v_call: TRBV7-9
d_call: TRBD1
j_call: TRBJ1-2
cdr3_aa: CASSLEPDRAGYTF
cdr3_nt: TGTGCCAGCAGCTTAGAGCCGGACAGGGCAGGCTACACCTTC

clone_size: -
v_call: TRBV30
d_call: -
j_call: TRBJ1-2
cdr3_aa: CAWTTNYGYTF
cdr3_nt: TGTGCCTGGACCACTAACTATGGCTACACCTTC

clone_size: -
v_call: TRBV7-9
d_call: TRBD2
j_call: TRBJ2-5
cdr3_aa: CASSLEAGLGEETQYF
cdr3_nt: TGTGCCAGCAGCTTAGAAGCGGGACTGGGTGAAGAGACCCAGTACTTC

clone_size: -
v_call: TRBV18
d_call: -
j_call: TRBJ2-1
cdr3_aa: CASSPQASYNEQFF
cdr3_nt: TGTGCCAGCTCACCGCAGGCCTCCTACAATGAGCAGTTCTTC

clone_size: -
v_call: TRBV5-4
d_call: -
j_call: TRBJ2-2
cdr3_aa: CASSSASSPFTGELFF
cdr3_nt: TGTGCCAGCAGCTCCGCCAGTAGCCCCTTCACCGGGGAGCTGTTTTTT

clone_size: -
v_call: TRBV19
d_call: TRBD1
j_call: TRBJ1-5
cdr3_aa: CASSTTGGGQPQHF
cdr3_nt: TGTGCCAGTAGTACCACAGGGGGCGGCCAGCCCCAGCATTTT

clone_size: -
v_call: TRBV27
d_call: -
j_call: TRBJ2-4
cdr3_aa: CASRHPTGFEYF
cdr3_nt: TGTGCCAGCAGGCACCCGACCGGGTTCGAATACTTC

clone_size: -
v_call: TRBV5-4
d_call: TRBD1
j_call: TRBJ2-3
cdr3_aa: CASSLGQGRTDTQYF
cdr3_nt: TGTGCCAGCAGCTTAGGACAGGGGAGGACAGATACGCAGTATTTT

clone_size: -
v_call: TRBV5-6
d_call: -
j_call: TRBJ2-7
cdr3_aa: CASSLEKDRFSYEQYF
cdr3_nt: TGTGCCAGCAGCTTGGAAAAGGACAGATTCTCCTACGAGCAGTACTTC

clone_size: few
v_call: TRBV7-2
d_call: -
j_call: TRBJ2-3
cdr3_aa: CASSAGLNSDTQYF
cdr3_nt: TGTGCCAGCAGCGCGGGACTTAACTCAGATACGCAGTATTTT

clone_size: -
v_call: TRBV6-6
d_call: -
j_call: TRBJ2-1
cdr3_aa: CASSRDSYNEQFF
cdr3_nt: TGTGCCAGCAGTCGGGACTCCTACAATGAGCAGTTCTTC